Listed here are 8 T cell receptor beta chains from one sample, sequenced in a study of blood T cell repertoires in COVID-19. TCRdb's copy holds only in-frame clones and misses some; the assay was immunoSEQ multiplex PCR. The sample holds about 140,000 clones, around 86% seen once. Material for sequencing was peripheral blood. The receptors here all came from a human donor in a cohort sampled during active COVID-19.

The chain uses TRBV7-2 and TRBJ2-7, with D possibly TRBD2 on 6 matching bases. The germline CDR1 and CDR2 sequences are SGHTA and FQGNSA. The CDR3 has 14 residues. V was clipped by 5 bases and J by 4 bases, with 15 bases between them. The CDR3: CASSPGLGHYEQYF. For the CDR3, the DNA is TGTGCCAGCAGCCCGGGACTCGGGCATTACGAGCAGTACTTC.

This clone was counted a few times. This chain connects TRBV11-3 to TRBJ2-1; D possibly corresponds to TRBD1 (5 bases). There are 15 residues in the CDR3. Deletions cut 1 base from V and 8 bases from J, with 15 bases between. CDR1 is SGHNT and CDR2 is YENEEA in the germline V gene. DNA of the CDR3: TGTGCCAGCAGCTTAGGGGGCCGCCAAGTCGATGAGCAGTTCTTC. It specifies CASSLGGRQVDEQFF.

The chain uses TRBV18 and TRBJ1-2; TRBD1 matches 7 bases. V dropped 5 bases and J dropped 4; count of bases not matched to a gene: 10. The CDR3 has 15 residues. Germline V gene lookup returns CDR1 KGHSH and CDR2 LQKENI. This chain's CDR3 is CASSDRTGSVYGYTF. CDR3 in DNA: TGTGCCAGCTCAGACCGGACAGGCTCCGTCTATGGCTACACCTTC. Together with reference TRBV18 and TRBJ1-2, the CDR3 gives the full variable domain: NAGVMQNPRHLVRRRGQEARLRCSPMKGHSHVYWYRQLPEEGLKFMVYLQKENIIDESGMPKERFSAEFPKEGPSILRIQQVVRGDSAAYFCASSDRTGSVYGYTFGSGTRLTVV.

This chain connects TRBV10-3 to TRBJ2-7; 9 bases fit TRBD2. This CDR3 has 17 amino acids. V lost 0 bases, J lost 2 bases, and 8 bases stayed unmatched. The germline V gene encodes CDR1 ENHRY and CDR2 SYGVKD. In nucleotides, the CDR3 is TGTGCCATCAGTGAGTCGGGACTAGCAAACCGGCCCTACGAGCAGTACTTC. Residues: CAISESGLANRPYEQYF.

In its sample, this clone was seen once. The chain recombines TRBV9 with TRBJ1-2, with 10 bases that match TRBD1. Per germline, CDR1 SGDLS and CDR2 YYNGEE. The CDR3 sequence is 15 residues long. J was trimmed by 8 bases and V by 0 bases; bases with no gene match: 7. CDR3 protein: CASSVDVRDRGGYTF. The CDR3 region has the DNA TGTGCCAGCAGCGTAGATGTGAGGGACAGGGGCGGCTACACCTTC.

The chain carries TRBV19 and TRBJ2-3; 8 bases are a match to TRBD2. The CDR3 is made up of 19 amino acids. Germline V gives CDR1 LNHDA, CDR2 SQIVND (reference sequence). V shed 5 bases, J shed 1 base, and the junction held 17 bases outside the gene matches. Here the CDR3 reads CASSSPSGGFSVGTDTQYF. CDR3 nucleotide sequence: TGTGCCAGTAGTTCCCCCAGCGGGGGTTTCTCAGTAGGCACAGATACGCAGTATTTT. Supplemented by reference TRBV19 and TRBJ2-3, the full variable domain reads DGGITQSPKYLFRKEGQNVTLSCEQNLNHDAMYWYRQDPGQGLRLIYYSQIVNDFQKGDIAEGYSVSREKKESFPLTVTSAQKNPTAFYLCASSSPSGGFSVGTDTQYFGPGTRLTVL.

The chain has TRBV15 and TRBJ2-5, with D maybe TRBD2 (7 bases). The germline V gene encodes CDR1 LNHNV and CDR2 YYDKDF (reference sequence). V was pared by 0 bases and J by 5 bases, with 25 bases between. This CDR3 is built from 19 residues. The CDR3 here is CATSRDGAARGGREETQYF. As DNA, the CDR3 is TGTGCCACCAGCAGAGATGGGGCGGCTAGGGGGGGCCGGGAGGAGACCCAGTACTTC.

V usage is TRBV4-3 and J usage is TRBJ2-7; 8 positions match TRBD2. The germline gives CDR1 LGHNA, CDR2 YSLEER. The CDR3 runs 15 residues. After removal of 0 bases from V and 2 bases from J, the junction contained 3 bases not matched to a gene. CDR3 sequence: CASSQESGLAYEQYF. CDR3 DNA sequence: TGCGCCAGCAGCCAAGAATCGGGACTAGCCTACGAGCAGTACTTC.